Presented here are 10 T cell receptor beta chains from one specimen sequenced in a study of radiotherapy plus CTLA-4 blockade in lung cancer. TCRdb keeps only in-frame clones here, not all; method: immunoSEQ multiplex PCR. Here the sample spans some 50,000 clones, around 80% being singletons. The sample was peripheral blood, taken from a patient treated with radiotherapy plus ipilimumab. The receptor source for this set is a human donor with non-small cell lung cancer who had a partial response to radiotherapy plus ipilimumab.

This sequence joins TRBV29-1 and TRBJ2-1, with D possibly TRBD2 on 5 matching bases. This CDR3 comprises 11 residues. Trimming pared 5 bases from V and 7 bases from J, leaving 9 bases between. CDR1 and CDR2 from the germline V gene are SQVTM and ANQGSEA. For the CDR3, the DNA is TGCAGCGTTCTTCGAGGGAATGAGCAGTTCTTC. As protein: CSVLRGNEQFF.

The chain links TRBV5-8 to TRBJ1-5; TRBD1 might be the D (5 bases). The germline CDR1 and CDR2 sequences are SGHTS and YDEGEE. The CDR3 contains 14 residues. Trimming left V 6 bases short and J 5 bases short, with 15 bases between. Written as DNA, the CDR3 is TGTGCCAGCAACCCCGGGACTAGGGATCAGCCCCAGCATTTT. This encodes CASNPGTRDQPQHF.

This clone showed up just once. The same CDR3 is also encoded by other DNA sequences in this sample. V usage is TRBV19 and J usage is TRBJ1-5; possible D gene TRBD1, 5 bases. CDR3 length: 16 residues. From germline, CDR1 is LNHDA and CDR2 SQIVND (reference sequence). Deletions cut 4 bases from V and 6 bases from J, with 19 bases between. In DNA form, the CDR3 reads TGTGCCAGTAGTACAAATGAGGGGTCGCGGGGTCAGCCCCAGCATTTT. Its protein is CASSTNEGSRGQPQHF.

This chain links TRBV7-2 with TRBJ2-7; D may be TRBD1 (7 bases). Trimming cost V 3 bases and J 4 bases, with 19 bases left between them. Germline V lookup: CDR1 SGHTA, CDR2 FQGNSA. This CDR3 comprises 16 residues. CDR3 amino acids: CASSFPTDREDYEQYF. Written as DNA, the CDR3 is TGTGCCAGCAGCTTCCCAACCGACAGGGAGGATTACGAGCAGTACTTC.

The DNA of the CDR3 is TGCGCCAGCAGCCCGGGTTTTGGGAGGGTAGGAGGGATGAACACTGAAGCTTTCTTT. It yields the protein CASSPGFGRVGGMNTEAFF. This sequence joins TRBV5-1 and TRBJ1-1, with no clear D. Trimming stripped 4 bases from V and 0 bases from J, with 25 bases between. The CDR3 spans 19 residues. Germline V lookup: CDR1 SGHRS, CDR2 YFSETQ.

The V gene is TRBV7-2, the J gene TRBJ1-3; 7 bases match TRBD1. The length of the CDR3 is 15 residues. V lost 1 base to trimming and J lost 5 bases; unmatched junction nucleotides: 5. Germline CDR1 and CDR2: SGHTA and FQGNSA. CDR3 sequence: CASSLELGGRNTIYF. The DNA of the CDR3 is TGTGCCAGCAGCTTAGAGTTAGGGGGCCGAAACACCATATATTTT.

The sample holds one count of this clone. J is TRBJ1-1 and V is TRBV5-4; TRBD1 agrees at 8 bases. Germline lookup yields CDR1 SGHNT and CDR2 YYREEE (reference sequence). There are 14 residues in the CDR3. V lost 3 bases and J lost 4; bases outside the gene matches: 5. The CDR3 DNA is TGTGCCAGCAGCTCGGACAGGGCGAGCACTGAAGCTTTCTTT. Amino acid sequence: CASSSDRASTEAFF.

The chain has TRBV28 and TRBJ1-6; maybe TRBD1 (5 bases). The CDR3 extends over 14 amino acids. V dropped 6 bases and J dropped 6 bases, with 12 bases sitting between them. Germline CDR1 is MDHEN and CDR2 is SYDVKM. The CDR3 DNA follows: TGTGCCAGCAGAAGGGGCACAGGTAATTCACCCCTCCACTTT. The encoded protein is CASRRGTGNSPLHF.

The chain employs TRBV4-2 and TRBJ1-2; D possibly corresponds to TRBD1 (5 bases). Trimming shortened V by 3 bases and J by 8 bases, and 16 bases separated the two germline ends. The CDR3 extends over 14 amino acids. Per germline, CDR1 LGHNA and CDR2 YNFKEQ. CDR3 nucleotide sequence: TGTGCCAGCAGCCACCCCCGGACGGGGGGAGGCTACACCTTC. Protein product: CASSHPRTGGGYTF.

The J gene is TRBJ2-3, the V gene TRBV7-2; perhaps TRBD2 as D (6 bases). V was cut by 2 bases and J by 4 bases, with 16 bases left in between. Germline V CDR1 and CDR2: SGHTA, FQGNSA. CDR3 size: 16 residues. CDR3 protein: CASSLKMAGRPDTQYF. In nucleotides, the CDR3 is TGTGCCAGCAGCTTAAAAATGGCGGGGAGGCCAGATACGCAGTATTTT.